A single sample is the source of the 14 T cell receptor beta chains below, sequenced in a study of blood T cell dynamics during melanoma immunotherapy. Data came from immunoSEQ multiplex PCR; TCRdb stores just in-frame clones and leaves some out. The sample has thousands of clones, about 80% seen once; the top ten hold approximately 10%. The time point: week 3, after first cycle of checkpoint inhibitor. Sequences were derived from blood, sampled from a patient treated with checkpoint blockade. These TCRs come from a human donor with melanoma.

V is TRBV10-3 and J is TRBJ1-2; 7 bases align to TRBD1. After removal of 4 bases from V and 3 bases from J, the junction contained 5 bases not matched to a gene. This CDR3 region has 14 residues. The germline V gene encodes CDR1 ENHRY and CDR2 SYGVKD. The CDR3 DNA reads TGTGCCATCAGTGTGACCAGGGGGGACTATGGCTACACCTTC. Protein: CAISVTRGDYGYTF.

This clone was seen more than once but under ten times. V and J are TRBV21-1 and TRBJ2-7. TRBV21-1 is classified as a pseudogene. The CDR3 sequence is 16 residues long. This CDR3 reads CASSTNWGIIAYEQYF. CDR3 in DNA: TGTGCCAGCAGCACTAACTGGGGGATTATAGCCTACGAGCAGTACTTC.

The V and J genes are TRBV18 and TRBJ1-4, with TRBD1 matching 9 bases. The germline V gene has CDR1 KGHSH and CDR2 LQKENI. CDR3 length equals 18 residues. J was trimmed by 0 bases and V by 5 bases; bases with no gene match: 10. The CDR3 sequence: CASSSDRGSETTNEKLFF. Written as DNA, the CDR3 is TGTGCCAGCTCATCGGACAGGGGATCGGAAACAACTAATGAAAAACTGTTTTTT.

The genes are TRBV11-2 and TRBJ2-5, with TRBD1 matching over 7 bases. The V and J ends lost 5 bases and 7 bases, in that order; junction bases with no gene match: 10. CDR3 size: 14 residues. CDR1 and CDR2 (germline): SGHAT, FQNNGV. This CDR3 is CASSPRTGWGTQYF. Written as DNA, the CDR3 is TGTGCCAGCAGCCCTCGGACAGGATGGGGGACCCAGTACTTC.

The CDR3 coding sequence is TGTGCCAGCAGCCGAGTAGCAACTAATGAAAAACTGTTTTTT. Its protein is CASSRVATNEKLFF. The V and J genes are TRBV6-1 and TRBJ1-4; the D is unclear. The length of the CDR3 is 14 residues. In germline, CDR1 is MNHNS, CDR2 SASEGT. Trimming took off 6 bases at V and 0 bases at J, with 8 bases between the two ends.

The chain has TRBV7-9 and TRBJ1-1; TRBD1 is a possible D gene (6 bases). The germline CDR1 and CDR2 sequences are SEHNR and FQNEAQ (reference sequence). Between the trimmed V and J ends, which lost 1 base and 4 bases, there was a span of 13 bases. This CDR3 is 15 amino acids long. For the CDR3, the DNA is TGTGCCAGCAGCTTAGACCGGGGGGCCGGCACTGAAGCTTTCTTT. It codes for CASSLDRGAGTEAFF. Drawing the rest from reference TRBV7-9 and TRBJ1-1, the complete variable domain is DTGVSQNPRHKITKRGQNVTFRCDPISEHNRLYWYRQTLGQGPEFLTYFQNEAQLEKSRLLSDRFSAERPKGSFSTLEIQRTEQGDSAMYLCASSLDRGAGTEAFFGQGTRLTVV.

This clone was picked up a small number of times. This sequence joins TRBV11-3 and TRBJ2-7; TRBD2 might be the D (5 bases). Germline V CDR1 and CDR2: SGHNT, YENEEA. The CDR3 runs 15 residues. The ends were cut back, 1 base at V and 0 bases at J, with 10 bases in the middle. The CDR3 nucleotides are TGTGCCAGCAGCTTAGGGACTGCCAGCTCCTACGAGCAGTACTTC. Its protein is CASSLGTASSYEQYF.

The genes are TRBV2 and TRBJ1-5, with D perhaps TRBD1 (5 bases). CDR1 is SNHLY and CDR2 is FYNNEI in the germline V gene. The CDR3 has 15 amino acids. V was pared by 6 bases and J by 1 base, with 13 bases between. For the CDR3, the DNA is TGTGCCAGCAGGAAGGAGACAGAAAGCAATCAGCCCCAGCATTTT. Residues: CASRKETESNQPQHF.

The gene calls are TRBV5-8 and TRBJ2-7, with D possibly matching TRBD2 (5 bases). The CDR3 covers 16 residues. V was cut by 6 bases and J by 0 bases, with 19 bases left in between. Germline-derived CDR1 and CDR2 are SGHTS and YDEGEE. CDR3 loop: CASTLETTGISYEQYF. The CDR3 region has the DNA TGTGCCAGCACCTTAGAAACCACCGGGATCTCCTACGAGCAGTACTTC.

This clone was found once. The chain combines TRBV29-1 with TRBJ1-1, with 8 bases lining up with TRBD1. V lost 6 bases, J lost 5 bases, and 11 bases stayed unmatched. The CDR3 extends over 14 amino acids. Germline-derived CDR1 and CDR2 are SQVTM and ANQGSEA. The CDR3 coding sequence is TGCAGCGTGGCCGACAGGGGAGTAAGGACTGAAGCTTTCTTT. It encodes CSVADRGVRTEAFF.

This clone was seen a few times. V usage is TRBV9 and J usage is TRBJ1-5; D unclear. V lost 10 bases, J lost 3 bases, and 23 bases lay in between. CDR1 SGDLS and CDR2 YYNGEE come from the germline V gene. The CDR3 spans 16 residues. CDR3 in amino acids: CAPERRWVQLNQPQHF. The CDR3, as DNA: TGTGCCCCAGAGCGTAGGTGGGTGCAGCTCAATCAGCCCCAGCATTTT.

The chain combines TRBV4-1 with TRBJ1-1, with 8 nucleotides matching TRBD1. V gave up 5 bases and J gave up 4 bases; unmatched junction bases: 12. CDR1 is MGHRA and CDR2 is YSYEKL in the germline V gene. The CDR3 has 16 amino acids. The CDR3, as DNA: TGCGCCAGCAGCGCCGCCGGACAGGGTTTGAGCACTGAAGCTTTCTTT. This translates into CASSAAGQGLSTEAFF.

The V gene is TRBV2, the J gene TRBJ1-1, with TRBD1 identical over 7 bases. Germline V gene sequence: CDR1 SNHLY, CDR2 FYNNEI. CDR3 size: 14 residues. Germline trimming cut 9 bases from V and 3 bases from J; bases unmatched to any gene: 10. Written as DNA, the CDR3 is TGTGCCAGACCCTCCCAGGGGGAGCACACTGAAGCTTTCTTT. Translation gives CARPSQGEHTEAFF.

The chain employs TRBV6-6 and TRBJ1-1, with a weak D call TRBD1 (6 bases). The ends were cut back, 8 bases at V and 7 bases at J, with 11 bases in the middle. Per germline, CDR1 MNHNY and CDR2 SVGAGI (reference sequence). The CDR3 is made up of 11 amino acids. CDR3 DNA: TGTGCCAGCGGTATACAGGGTGAAGCTTTCTTT. Protein product: CASGIQGEAFF.